A single sample is the source of the 24 T cell receptor beta chains below, sequenced in a study of T cell responses to AZD1222 COVID-19 vaccine. Profiled with immunoSEQ multiplex PCR; TCRdb holds only in-frame clones, not every one. The data hold 110,000 or so clones, with 82% observed a single time. The specimen was peripheral blood, collected on day 0 of AZD1222 vaccination. These receptors were obtained from an adult in good health.

The chain joins TRBV11-3 to TRBJ2-5; 14 nucleotides match TRBD2. CDR1 is SGHNT and CDR2 is YENEEA in the germline V gene. The CDR3 loop spans 14 amino acids. V lost 3 bases, J lost 14 bases, and 8 bases stayed unmatched. The CDR3 DNA reads as TGTGCCAGCAGCTTTAAGACTAGCGGGGGGGAACAATACTTC. This translates into CASSFKTSGGEQYF.

This clone was seen only a few times. The chain carries TRBV6-5 and TRBJ1-4; D unclear. Looked up from germline, CDR1 is MNHEY and CDR2 is SVGAGI. The length of the CDR3 is 15 residues. Trimming left V 5 bases short and J 2 bases short, with 12 bases between. The DNA of the CDR3 is TGTGCCAGCAGTCCTGCCGCCGGGACTAATGAAAAACTGTTTTTT. The encoded protein is CASSPAAGTNEKLFF.

The chain recombines TRBV5-1 with TRBJ1-5; 8 bases match TRBD1. The CDR3 length is 15 residues. Germline V CDR1 and CDR2: SGHRS, YFSETQ. V lost 5 bases and J lost 2; bases outside the gene matches: 6. CDR3 coding DNA: TGCGCCAGCAGTGCAGGGGGCGCTGGCAATCAGCCCCAGCATTTT. Its protein product is CASSAGGAGNQPQHF.

The rearrangement uses TRBV19 and TRBJ1-1, with D possibly TRBD1 on 6 matching bases. V was trimmed by 7 bases and J by 6 bases, leaving 15 bases between them. The germline V gene has CDR1 LNHDA and CDR2 SQIVND (reference sequence). This CDR3 region has 13 residues. CDR3 DNA: TGTGCCAGTACGATACAGGGAAGGGCTGAAGCTTTCTTT. Its translation: CASTIQGRAEAFF.

The chain joins TRBV5-6 to TRBJ2-2; possibly TRBD1 for D (6 bases). V shed 4 bases and J shed 5 bases, with 15 bases lying between them. The CDR3 extends over 15 amino acids. CDR1 and CDR2 (germline): SGHDT, YYEEEE. CDR3 sequence (DNA): TGTGCCAGCAGCCTACCCCAAACAGGGACCGGGGAGCTGTTTTTT. Its protein product is CASSLPQTGTGELFF.

The chain uses TRBV6-5 and TRBJ1-2; 8 bases are shared with TRBD1. Germline values: CDR1 MNHEY, CDR2 SVGAGI. Germline trimming cut 4 bases from V and 7 bases from J; bases unmatched to any gene: 2. The CDR3 length is 12 residues. DNA of the CDR3: TGTGCCAGCAGTTCAGGGGGCACTGGCTACACCTTC. As protein: CASSSGGTGYTF.

This clone came up once. The CDR3 is CASSIIVGADTQYF. In DNA form, the CDR3 reads TGTGCCAGTAGTATCATTGTGGGGGCCGATACGCAGTATTTT. The J gene is TRBJ2-3, the V gene TRBV19, with D possibly matching TRBD1 (6 bases). The germline CDR1 and CDR2 sequences are LNHDA and SQIVND (reference sequence). Between the trimmed V and J ends, which lost 3 bases and 6 bases, there was a span of 13 bases. The CDR3 totals 14 residues.

The V gene is TRBV30, the J gene TRBJ1-1; D gene uncertain. Trimming took off 1 base at V and 1 base at J, with 13 bases between the two ends. The V gene's germline CDR1 is GTSNPN and CDR2 SVGIG (reference sequence). This CDR3 has 15 amino acids. The CDR3 region has the DNA TGTGCCTGGAGTGATCGCGGATTAGGGAACACTGAAGCTTTCTTT. Translation gives CAWSDRGLGNTEAFF.

The rearrangement uses TRBV29-1 and TRBJ2-1; 10 bases are a match to TRBD1. Germline trimming cut 4 bases from V and 3 bases from J; bases unmatched to any gene: 3. The V gene's germline CDR1 is SQVTM and CDR2 ANQGSEA. The length of the CDR3 is 14 residues. The CDR3 DNA follows: TGCAGCGTTGGGAGGGACAGGGGCTACAATGAGCAGTTCTTC. It yields the protein CSVGRDRGYNEQFF.

This clone was counted once. The chain is built from TRBV30 and TRBJ1-6, with D tentatively TRBD1 (6 bases). This CDR3 is 15 amino acids long. V dropped 4 bases and J dropped 0 bases, with 10 bases sitting between them. Germline CDR1 is GTSNPN and CDR2 is SVGIG (reference sequence). CDR3 coding DNA: TGTGCCTGGACCACAGGGAGCTCCTATAATTCACCCCTCCACTTT. This translates into CAWTTGSSYNSPLHF.

V gene TRBV7-9 combines with J gene TRBJ2-2; tentative D call: TRBD1 (6 bases). CDR1 SEHNR and CDR2 FQNEAQ come from the germline V gene (reference sequence). The CDR3 runs to 18 residues. V gave up 0 bases and J gave up 6 bases, with 20 bases separating them. For the CDR3, the DNA is TGTGCCAGCAGCTTAGCTCTTCCGGGACATAATACTTCCGGGGAGCTGTTTTTT. Translated: CASSLALPGHNTSGELFF.

This clone appeared a single time. The CDR3 reads CASSLSIQGAVRQYF. The DNA of the CDR3 is TGTGCCAGCAGTTTATCGATCCAGGGGGCAGTTCGGCAGTACTTC. V and J are TRBV27 and TRBJ2-7; TRBD1 matches 8 bases. V was pared by 0 bases and J by 9 bases, with 10 bases of the junction left unmatched. This CDR3 is built from 15 residues. Germline assignment: CDR1 MNHEY and CDR2 SMNVEV (reference sequence).

Only a few counts were recorded for this clone. The chain links TRBV4-2 to TRBJ2-2, with 8 bases lining up with TRBD2. V gave up 2 bases and J gave up 0 bases; unmatched junction bases: 8. The CDR3 sequence is 18 residues long. The germline V gene has CDR1 LGHNA and CDR2 YNFKEQ. The CDR3 DNA reads TGTGCCAGCAGCCAATTCGTTAGCGGGGCCTCGAACACCGGGGAGCTGTTTTTT. It encodes CASSQFVSGASNTGELFF.

The V and J genes are TRBV5-4 and TRBJ1-1; weak D call: TRBD1 (5 bases). The CDR3 loop spans 15 amino acids. The germline CDR1 and CDR2 sequences are SGHNT and YYREEE (reference sequence). V lost 4 bases, J lost 4 bases, and 17 bases lay in between. Written as DNA, the CDR3 is TGTGCCAGCAGCGGCCAGGGCGGGGGAAGCACTGAAGCTTTCTTT. It encodes CASSGQGGGSTEAFF.

The genes are TRBV19 and TRBJ2-1; 7 positions match TRBD2. The V segment lost 6 bases and the J segment 6 bases; nucleotides outside the gene matches: 11. Germline values: CDR1 LNHDA, CDR2 SQIVND (reference sequence). This CDR3 has 15 amino acids. The CDR3 DNA follows: TGTGCCAGTAGGGCTTATAGGGACTACAGCAATGAGCAGTTCTTC. This gives the protein CASRAYRDYSNEQFF.

The CDR3 reads CASIGQLITSYNSPLHF. The CDR3 DNA reads as TGTGCCAGCATCGGTCAGCTAATTACCTCCTATAATTCACCCCTCCACTTT. V usage is TRBV2 and J usage is TRBJ1-6; D not certain. CDR3 size: 17 residues. The germline V and J ends were trimmed by 7 bases and 0 bases, with 16 bases remaining between them. The germline gives CDR1 SNHLY, CDR2 FYNNEI.

The rearrangement joins TRBV2 to TRBJ1-1, with 8 bases fitting TRBD1. V lost 5 bases to trimming and J lost 3 bases; unmatched junction nucleotides: 8. Germline V gives CDR1 SNHLY, CDR2 FYNNEI. The CDR3 totals 15 residues. CDR3: CASSKTGVMDTEAFF. The CDR3 nucleotides are TGTGCCAGCAGTAAGACAGGGGTGATGGACACTGAAGCTTTCTTT.

V is TRBV6-1 and J is TRBJ1-2; D not certain. V lost 3 bases, J lost 7 bases, and 9 bases lay in between. CDR3 length: 12 residues. Germline lookup yields CDR1 MNHNS and CDR2 SASEGT. In DNA, the CDR3 is TGTGCCAGCAGTGAGTTTATTGCTGGCTACACCTTC. Protein sequence: CASSEFIAGYTF.

This sequence joins TRBV19 and TRBJ2-2; 8 bases agree with TRBD2. V gave up 6 bases and J gave up 6 bases; unmatched junction bases: 9. This CDR3 has 15 amino acids. Looked up from germline, CDR1 is LNHDA and CDR2 is SQIVND (reference sequence). CDR3 DNA: TGTGCCAGTAGCATTAGCGGGGCGGGATCCGGGGAGCTGTTTTTT. Protein product: CASSISGAGSGELFF. Variable domain in full (rest from reference TRBV19 and TRBJ2-2): DGGITQSPKYLFRKEGQNVTLSCEQNLNHDAMYWYRQDPGQGLRLIYYSQIVNDFQKGDIAEGYSVSREKKESFPLTVTSAQKNPTAFYLCASSISGAGSGELFFGEGSRLTVL.

Remarks on this clone: Other DNA sequences in this sample translate to the same CDR3. The chain employs TRBV25-1 and TRBJ2-7; D unresolved. The CDR3 runs to 11 residues. CDR1 MGHDK and CDR2 SYGVNS come from the germline V gene. V was trimmed by 4 bases and J by 3 bases, leaving 4 bases between them. The CDR3 reads CASSGGYEQYF. The CDR3 bases are TGTGCCAGCAGTGGGGGCTACGAGCAGTACTTC.

The V and J genes are TRBV2 and TRBJ1-1, with a tentative D call TRBD1 (5 bases). CDR3 length: 12 amino acids. In germline, CDR1 is SNHLY, CDR2 FYNNEI. Trimming took off 7 bases at V and 11 bases at J, with 17 bases between the two ends. The DNA of the CDR3 is TGTGCCAGCATATGGGGCCCAGGGTGGGCTTTCTTT. Amino acids: CASIWGPGWAFF.

This sequence joins TRBV29-1 and TRBJ1-2; D unclear. Germline V gene lookup returns CDR1 SQVTM and CDR2 ANQGSEA. This CDR3 is 9 amino acids long. V lost 7 bases to trimming and J lost 8 bases, with 8 bases between them. CDR3 region: CSASGGYTF. CDR3 nucleotides: TGCAGCGCGTCGGGCGGCTACACCTTC.

This chain links TRBV5-8 with TRBJ2-7; 9 bases are a match to TRBD2. The CDR3 contains 15 residues. The germline gives CDR1 SGHTS, CDR2 YDEGEE. The junction had 5 bases not matched to a gene; V was cut back by 2 bases and J by 2 bases. CDR3 nucleotide sequence: TGTGCCAGCAGCTTACCTAGCGGGGACACCTACGAGCAGTACTTC. This codes for CASSLPSGDTYEQYF.

The rearrangement uses TRBV7-9 and TRBJ2-2, with 9 bases that match TRBD1. The germline gives CDR1 SEHNR, CDR2 FQNEAQ (reference sequence). CDR3 length equals 14 residues. The trim removed 4 bases at V and 5 bases at J, leaving 2 bases unmatched. As DNA, the CDR3 is TGTGCCAGCAGCTGGACAGGGGAGACCGGGGAGCTGTTTTTT. Its translation: CASSWTGETGELFF.